This T cell receptor beta chain was obtained from a study of cytomegalovirus exposure and HLA in healthy donors. Notes on the study in general: Roughly uniform depth of sequencing across donors was assumed in presence/absence analyses. Specificity for CMV antigens was confirmed in vitro for a few of the CMV-associated chains. Most likely, a cluster of highly shared sequence variants arose as a sequencing artifact. The study reported that TCR beta sequences accurately predicted HLA-A and HLA-B alleles in most subjects.

In regard to this clone: Its cognate antigen is unknown.

Primers: 60 Vbeta forward and 13 Jbeta reverse. The method was immunoSEQ multiplex PCR; TCRdb's version includes in-frame clones alone and lacks a portion of them. Of 200,000 to 250,000 clones listed, over 65% are singletons. This sequence was found in a woman between 55 and 75 years old in good health and CMV-seropositive. Sequencing was carried out using PBMCs.

CDR3 sequence reads: CASSPGQNSNQPQHF. CDR3 coding DNA: TGTGCCAGCTCACCCGGACAGAACAGCAATCAGCCCCAGCATTTT. The chain uses TRBV18 and TRBJ1-5; D is possibly TRBD1 (6 bases). This CDR3 comprises 15 residues. Germline V gives CDR1 KGHSH, CDR2 LQKENI. V lost 3 bases to trimming and J lost 1 base, with 10 bases between them.